A selection of T cell receptor beta chains follows, all from one sample in a study of beta chain features in type 1 diabetes. Here immunoSEQ multiplex PCR was the method, and the copy in TCRdb shows in-frame clones only, minus some. The sample holds 620,000 or so clones; less than 20% are singletons and the top ten take around 0.095%. Sequencing input: naive CD4+ T cells from blood. The receptors were sampled from a man between 18 and 29 years old in good health. Each CDR3 is given with its conserved first and last residue. The order of the fields is clone size, V gene, J gene, D gene, CDR3 DNA, CDR3 protein. A D gene is named only where the DNA matches it firmly. The size entry is marked missing in some rows and otherwise reads once, few, many or a size class.

>few|TRBV4-1|TRBJ1-3|.
TGCGCCAGCAGCCGCGGGGACCCTGGAAACACCATATATTTT
CASSRGDPGNTIYF
>.|TRBV6-5|TRBJ2-5|TRBD1
TGTGCCAGCGGCAGGGGGCGGGAGACCCAGTACTTC
CASGRGRETQYF
>.|TRBV7-3|TRBJ1-4|TRBD1
TGTGCCAGCAAGGGCAGGGGGCATAATGAAAAACTGTTTTTT
CASKGRGHNEKLFF
>.|TRBV5-1|TRBJ2-7|TRBD1
TGCGCCAGCAGCTTCTGGACAGGAGACTACGAGCAGTACTTC
CASSFWTGDYEQYF
>.|TRBV1|TRBJ2-1|.
TGCACCAGCACCCCAAGACTGGCTAGACAAAATGAGCAGTTCTTC
CTSTPRLARQNEQFF
>few|TRBV29-1|TRBJ2-3|TRBD2
TGCAGCGTTAAAGGCCCCGCCGGGAGGTCAGATACGCAGTATTTT
CSVKGPAGRSDTQYF
>.|TRBV4-1|TRBJ2-7|TRBD1
TGCGCCAGCAGCCAAGTATCCAGGGGGCGCGTAGCTAGCTCCTACGAGCAGTACTTC
CASSQVSRGRVASSYEQYF
>few|TRBV27|TRBJ1-5|.
TGTGCCAGCGGGTATCGAGGAACAGATAACAATCAGCCCCAGCATTTT
CASGYRGTDNNQPQHF
>few|TRBV15|TRBJ1-3|TRBD1
TGTGCCACCAGCAGAGCCAGGGGGCTATCTGGAAACACCATATATTTT
CATSRARGLSGNTIYF
>few|TRBV18|TRBJ1-1|.
TGTGCCAGCTCAGACGGAGCGAGAGACAGAATCCGCGAGGCTTTCTTT
CASSDGARDRIREAFF
>few|TRBV9|TRBJ2-1|TRBD2
TGTGCCAGCAGCGTAGAGATTAGCGGGAGGGTCCGCTACAATGAGCAGTTCTTC
CASSVEISGRVRYNEQFF
>.|TRBV9|TRBJ2-7|.
TGTGCCAGCAGCGTAGATTCTCAGGGGATCTACGAGCAGTACTTC
CASSVDSQGIYEQYF
>.|TRBV27|TRBJ2-7|TRBD2
TGTGCCAGCAGCCGGGCTAGCGGGCGCTCCTACGAGCAGTACTTC
CASSRASGRSYEQYF
>few|TRBV18|TRBJ1-1|.
TGTGCCAGCTCACCAGAGTTGAACACTGAAGCTTTCTTT
CASSPELNTEAFF
>.|TRBV27|TRBJ2-7|TRBD2
TGTGCCAGCAGTTTGCGACTAGCGGGACCCACCTCCTACGAGCAGTACTTC
CASSLRLAGPTSYEQYF
>few|TRBV25-1|TRBJ2-7|TRBD1
TGTGCCAGCAGTGAAACTACAGGGGGCTCCTACGAGCAGTACTTC
CASSETTGGSYEQYF
>few|TRBV19|TRBJ2-5|.
TGTGCCAGCCGCAGGGAAAGGGGAGAGACCCAGTACTTC
CASRRERGETQYF
>few|TRBV7-2|TRBJ1-3|TRBD1
TGTGCCAGCAGCCAAGACGGACAGGGGCGTGGAAACACCATATATTTT
CASSQDGQGRGNTIYF
>.|TRBV7-9|TRBJ1-6|.
TGTGCCAGCAGCTTAGGGACACTTACCAACAATTCACCCCTCCACTTT
CASSLGTLTNNSPLHF
>.|TRBV4-2|TRBJ2-5|.
TGTGCCAGCAGCCCGCAGACGAACCAAGAGACCCAGTACTTC
CASSPQTNQETQYF
>.|TRBV25-1|TRBJ2-2|.
TGTGCCAGCAGTGACTCGAGGAGGGCCACCGGGGAGCTGTTTTTT
CASSDSRRATGELFF
>.|TRBV7-9|TRBJ2-3|.
TGTGCCAGCAGCTTCAAGGGCCAGGGCACAGATACGCAGTATTTT
CASSFKGQGTDTQYF
>.|TRBV28|TRBJ1-5|.
TGTGCCAGCAGGTGGGGAGGCAATCAGCCCCAGCATTTT
CASRWGGNQPQHF
>few|TRBV10-3|TRBJ2-7|TRBD2
TGTGCCATCAGGCAGACTAGCGGTACTTACGAGCAGTACTTC
CAIRQTSGTYEQYF
>.|TRBV18|TRBJ1-5|TRBD1
TGTGCCAGCTCAACACAGGGGTATCAGCCCCAGCATTTT
CASSTQGYQPQHF
>few|TRBV7-2|TRBJ1-1|.
TGTGCCAGCAGTCCTACATCAACTGAAGCTTTCTTT
CASSPTSTEAFF
>.|TRBV28|TRBJ1-1|TRBD1
TGTGCCAGCAGCGGGGAGGGACAGCTGAACACTGAAGCTTTCTTT
CASSGEGQLNTEAFF
>.|TRBV27|TRBJ2-1|.
TGTGCCAGCAGAAACCAACAGGTATTTGAGCAGTTCTTC
CASRNQQVFEQFF
>.|TRBV7-7|TRBJ2-1|TRBD2
TGTGCCAGCAGCTTAGCGCCGGGCGGGAGTTTCAATGAGCAGTTCTTC
CASSLAPGGSFNEQFF
>few|TRBV18|TRBJ2-5|.
TGTGCCAGCTCACCACCTGGGTTGGAGACCCAGTACTTC
CASSPPGLETQYF
>few|TRBV10-3|TRBJ1-1|.
TGTGCCATCACGGGGGGGTATATGAACACTGAAGCTTTCTTT
CAITGGYMNTEAFF